The 29 T cell receptor beta chains listed next were all sequenced from one sample in a study of T cells in Graves' hyperthyroidism and ophthalmopathy. Researchers took RNA transcripts and amplified the TCR beta CDR3 regions from them. The TCR CDR3 first-round RT-PCR relied on the HTBI primer set. MiXCR was run by TCRdb on the multiplex PCR reads, yielding one entry per CDR3 protein. The sample records some 690,000 distinct CDR3 sequences, around a sixth being singletons. Sequencing used blood. The receptors were gathered from a man aged 45-65 years with Graves' hyperthyroidism.

There are a few counts of this clonotype. The J gene is TRBJ2-1, the V gene TRBV27; D might be TRBD2 (5 bases). Germline assignment: CDR1 MNHEY and CDR2 SMNVEV (reference sequence). Trimming stripped 2 bases from V and 10 bases from J, with 9 bases between. The CDR3 has 12 residues. CDR3 amino acids: CASSLIGGEQFF. CDR3 nucleotide sequence: TGTGCCAGCAGTTTAATTGGCGGGGAGCAGTTCTTC.

This sequence joins TRBV7-2 and TRBJ2-7; TRBD2 matches 7 bases. V lost 2 bases and J lost 5; bases outside the gene matches: 3. The CDR3 sequence is 13 residues long. Germline assignment: CDR1 SGHTA and CDR2 FQGNSA. The CDR3 here is CASSLRLAHEQYF. The CDR3 DNA is TGTGCCAGCAGCTTAAGACTAGCTCACGAGCAGTACTTC.

The chain recombines TRBV7-9 with TRBJ1-4; the D gene is possibly TRBD1 (5 bases). The CDR3 extends over 15 amino acids. In germline, CDR1 is SEHNR, CDR2 FQNEAQ (reference sequence). V lost 5 bases to trimming and J lost 4 bases, with 14 bases between them. The CDR3 DNA reads TGTGCCAGCAGCGTCAGGGACCGTAGTAATGAAAAACTGTTTTTT. Amino acids: CASSVRDRSNEKLFF. Looking up the rest from reference TRBV7-9 and TRBJ1-4 gives the full variable domain: DTGVSQNPRHKITKRGQNVTFRCDPISEHNRLYWYRQTLGQGPEFLTYFQNEAQLEKSRLLSDRFSAERPKGSFSTLEIQRTEQGDSAMYLCASSVRDRSNEKLFFGSGTQLSVL.

A note on this clonotype: It may be a read error: a sequence one base away is much more abundant. The chain couples TRBV6-2 or TRBV6-3 to TRBJ1-5; no clear D gene. Trimming cost V 7 bases and J 4 bases, with 11 bases left between them. The CDR3 spans 13 residues. The germline V gene has CDR1 MNHEY and CDR2 SVGEGT. As DNA, the CDR3 is TGTGCCAGCATTTGCGGGGTTAATCAGCCCCAGCATTTT. It encodes CASICGVNQPQHF.

This clonotype was detected ten times or more. The rearrangement uses TRBV28 and TRBJ2-3; D may be TRBD2 (5 bases). Germline CDR1 is MDHEN and CDR2 is SYDVKM. This CDR3 has 14 amino acids. V was pared by 6 bases and J by 2 bases, with 12 bases between. CDR3 sequence: CASREYDYTDTQYF. The CDR3 DNA sequence: TGTGCCAGCAGGGAATATGACTACACAGATACGCAGTATTTT.

This clonotype was found many times. As DNA, the CDR3 is TGTGCCAGCAGGGACCAGGCGAACTATGGCTACACCTTC. Translation: CASRDQANYGYTF. V gene TRBV6-1 combines with J gene TRBJ1-2; the D is unclear. V lost 6 bases to trimming and J lost 2 bases, with 10 bases between them. In germline, CDR1 is MNHNS, CDR2 SASEGT. CDR3 length: 13 residues.

The rearrangement joins TRBV5-6 to TRBJ2-3; D is unclear. This CDR3 has 15 residues. The germline gives CDR1 SGHDT, CDR2 YYEEEE. With 1 base removed from V and 4 bases from J, the gap between germline ends came to 13 bases. The CDR3 region has the DNA TGTGCCAGCAGCTTGTTCCCGGGTTTAGCAGATACGCAGTATTTT. Translation gives CASSLFPGLADTQYF. Full variable domain (remainder filled in from reference TRBV5-6 and TRBJ2-3): DAGVTQSPTHLIKTRGQQVTLRCSPKSGHDTVSWYQQALGQGPQFIFQYYEEEERQRGNFPDRFSGHQFPNYSSELNVNALLLGDSALYLCASSLFPGLADTQYFGPGTRLTVL.

The chain is built from TRBV4-2 and TRBJ2-6; perhaps TRBD2 as D (5 bases). From germline, CDR1 is LGHNA and CDR2 YNFKEQ. Trimming shortened V by 0 bases and J by 0 bases, and 12 bases separated the two germline ends. CDR3 length: 18 residues. The CDR3 loop reads CASSQELGAVSGANVLTF. CDR3 coding DNA: TGTGCCAGCAGCCAAGAATTGGGAGCGGTCTCTGGGGCCAACGTCCTGACTTTC.

This clonotype was observed many times. The chain employs TRBV2 and TRBJ2-1, with 9 bases matching TRBD1. Trimming removed 5 bases from V and 5 bases from J; junction bases left unmatched: 10. Germline V lookup: CDR1 SNHLY, CDR2 FYNNEI. CDR3 size: 16 residues. This chain's CDR3 is CASSNTGTGYHNEQFF. The DNA of the CDR3 is TGTGCCAGCAGTAATACCGGGACAGGGTATCACAATGAGCAGTTCTTC. Looking up the rest from reference TRBV2 and TRBJ2-1 gives the full variable domain: EPEVTQTPSHQVTQMGQEVILRCVPISNHLYFYWYRQILGQKVEFLVSFYNNEISEKSEIFDDQFSVERPDGSNFTLKIRSTKLEDSAMYFCASSNTGTGYHNEQFFGPGTRLTVL.

This clonotype was observed a few times. V is TRBV19 and J is TRBJ2-3, with D tentatively TRBD2 (6 bases). Germline loops: CDR1 LNHDA, CDR2 SQIVND (reference sequence). The V and J ends lost 5 bases and 3 bases respectively, with 9 bases between them. The CDR3 is 13 amino acids. CDR3 loop: CASSGRGTDTQYF. The CDR3 DNA sequence: TGTGCCAGTAGTGGTCGGGGGACAGATACGCAGTATTTT.

V and J are TRBV18 and TRBJ1-1; tentatively, D is TRBD1 (5 bases). Germline CDR1 and CDR2: KGHSH and LQKENI. Trimming pared 3 bases from V and 7 bases from J, leaving 15 bases between. The CDR3 length is 14 residues. This chain's CDR3 is CASSPPWPQVEAFF. The CDR3 nucleotides read TGTGCCAGCTCACCTCCATGGCCACAGGTTGAAGCTTTCTTT.

This clonotype has a handful of counts. The chain has TRBV19 and TRBJ1-3, with D possibly TRBD1 on 5 matching bases. Germline assignment: CDR1 LNHDA and CDR2 SQIVND (reference sequence). V was trimmed by 9 bases and J by 2 bases, leaving 11 bases between them. The CDR3 runs to 13 residues. The CDR3 DNA reads as TGTGCCAGCCCAGACAGCCCTGGAAACACCATATATTTT. This codes for CASPDSPGNTIYF.

DNA for the CDR3: TGCAGCGTTGATAGACTAGCGGGACCTCACACAGATACGCAGTATTTT. This codes for CSVDRLAGPHTDTQYF. The rearrangement uses TRBV29-1 and TRBJ2-3; 11 bases line up with TRBD2. Trimming removed 3 bases from V and 2 bases from J; junction bases left unmatched: 7. The CDR3 covers 16 residues. Germline CDR1 SQVTM, CDR2 ANQGSEA.

This clonotype was observed at least ten times. V gene TRBV19 combines with J gene TRBJ1-1; D remains ambiguous. The CDR3 contains 14 residues. Germline CDR1 reads LNHDA; CDR2 reads SQIVND (reference sequence). Trimming shortened V by 6 bases and J by 0 bases, and 11 bases separated the two germline ends. The CDR3 sequence: CASRRTSMNTEAFF. CDR3 bases: TGTGCCAGTAGAAGAACTTCTATGAACACTGAAGCTTTCTTT. Filled out from reference TRBV19 and TRBJ1-1, the complete variable domain reads DGGITQSPKYLFRKEGQNVTLSCEQNLNHDAMYWYRQDPGQGLRLIYYSQIVNDFQKGDIAEGYSVSREKKESFPLTVTSAQKNPTAFYLCASRRTSMNTEAFFGQGTRLTVV.

This chain uses TRBV5-1 with TRBJ2-1; D not certain. The V gene lost 1 base and the J gene lost 8 bases, with 7 bases spanning the gap. The germline V gene encodes CDR1 SGHRS and CDR2 YFSETQ. The CDR3 has 12 residues. The CDR3 sequence: CASSLRYDEQFF. The CDR3 region has the DNA TGCGCCAGCAGCTTGAGATACGATGAGCAGTTCTTC.

In its sample, this clonotype was seen a few times. At one end, the junction sequence differs from germline, possibly due to a read error. The chain recombines TRBV10-3 with TRBJ1-2; TRBD1 matches at 10 bases. The CDR3 length is 14 residues. Germline V gene lookup returns CDR1 ENHRY and CDR2 SYGVKD. In DNA, the CDR3 is TGTGCCATCGGGACAGGGGCCAAGGACTATAGCTACACCTTC. Translated: CAIGTGAKDYSYTF.

This clonotype was counted at least ten times. The chain combines TRBV5-1 with TRBJ1-1; TRBD1 matches 7 bases. CDR1 SGHRS and CDR2 YFSETQ come from the germline V gene. This CDR3 has 16 residues. Losses at the gene ends were 4 bases for V and 2 bases for J; bases not matched to a gene: 11. The CDR3 sequence is CASSTQTGTYNTEAFF. The CDR3 DNA follows: TGCGCCAGCAGCACCCAGACAGGGACGTATAACACTGAAGCTTTCTTT.

This clonotype was picked up many times. The chain uses TRBV28 and TRBJ1-6; TRBD1 matches 10 bases. After removal of 4 bases from V and 9 bases from J, the junction contained 6 bases not matched to a gene. The CDR3 sequence is 15 residues long. Germline values: CDR1 MDHEN, CDR2 SYDVKM. In DNA, the CDR3 is TGTGCCAGCAGTTCTCCCGGGACAGGGGTTTCACCCCTCCACTTT. Protein sequence: CASSSPGTGVSPLHF.

The chain has TRBV27 and TRBJ1-4; tentatively, D is TRBD1 (5 bases). The CDR3 sequence is 16 residues long. Trimming left V 0 bases short and J 3 bases short, with 11 bases between. CDR1 MNHEY and CDR2 SMNVEV come from the germline V gene (reference sequence). CDR3 protein: CASSLSAVRANEKLFF. In DNA form, the CDR3 reads TGTGCCAGCAGTTTATCGGCGGTCAGGGCTAATGAAAAACTGTTTTTT.

This clonotype occurred a few times. The chain uses TRBV7-6 and TRBJ2-2, with 8 bases matching TRBD1. The germline V gene encodes CDR1 SGHVS and CDR2 FNYEAQ. V was clipped by 3 bases and J by 1 base; unmatched bases: 4. This CDR3 is built from 16 residues. The CDR3 bases are TGTGCCAGCAGCTTGCCCGGGACAGGGAACACCGGGGAGCTGTTTTTT. Protein: CASSLPGTGNTGELFF. Together with reference TRBV7-6 and TRBJ2-2, the CDR3 gives the full variable domain: GAGVSQSPRYKVTKRGQDVALRCDPISGHVSLYWYRQALGQGPEFLTYFNYEAQQDKSGLPNDRFSAERPEGSISTLTIQRTEQRDSAMYRCASSLPGTGNTGELFFGEGSRLTVL.

This clonotype was detected ten times or more. V and J are TRBV12-3 or TRBV12-4 and TRBJ1-4, with unresolved D. The V gene lost 3 bases and the J gene lost 8 bases, with 10 bases spanning the gap. The CDR3 totals 13 residues. CDR3 sequence: CASSLFVGEKLFF. In nucleotides, the CDR3 is TGTGCCAGCAGTTTGTTCGTAGGAGAAAAACTGTTTTTT.

There are a few counts of this clonotype. V is TRBV6-1 and J is TRBJ2-1; the match to TRBD2 covers 8 bases. This CDR3 is 14 amino acids long. Germline V CDR1 and CDR2: MNHNS, SASEGT. V lost 6 bases, J lost 4 bases, and 5 bases stayed unmatched. Here the CDR3 DNA reads TGTGCCAGCAGCGCTAGCGGGCCGTACAATGAGCAGTTCTTC. It encodes CASSASGPYNEQFF.

This clonotype has at least ten counts. The V gene is TRBV28, the J gene TRBJ2-7, with D possibly TRBD1 on 6 matching bases. The V end lost 3 bases, the J end lost 0 bases, and 9 bases lay between the germline ends. Germline V CDR1 and CDR2: MDHEN, SYDVKM. This CDR3 contains 14 residues. The CDR3 sequence: CASSFRGYSYEQYF. The DNA for the CDR3 is TGTGCCAGCAGTTTTAGGGGGTACTCCTACGAGCAGTACTTC. Looking up the rest from reference TRBV28 and TRBJ2-7 gives the full variable domain: DVKVTQSSRYLVKRTGEKVFLECVQDMDHENMFWYRQDPGLGLRLIYFSYDVKMKEKGDIPEGYSVSREKKERFSLILESASTNQTSMYLCASSFRGYSYEQYFGPGTRLTVT.

The sample holds many counts of this clonotype. The chain has TRBV6-2 or TRBV6-3 and TRBJ2-1; no clear D. This CDR3 has 12 amino acids. Germline V gene data show CDR1 as MNHEY and CDR2 as SVGEGT. Trimming pared 4 bases from V and 6 bases from J, leaving 7 bases between. The CDR3 DNA sequence: TGTGCCAGCAGTTTCCGGCCCAATGAGCAGTTCTTC. Translation: CASSFRPNEQFF.

This clonotype was observed at least ten times. The CDR3 DNA reads TGCAGTGCTAGGCCGGGACAGACAAAAAACTACGAGCAGTACTTC. Its translation: CSARPGQTKNYEQYF. The chain employs TRBV20-1 and TRBJ2-7, with 7 bases matching TRBD1. The CDR3 has 15 residues. The J segment lost 3 bases and the V segment lost 3 bases, leaving 11 bases of the junction unmatched. Germline CDR1 and CDR2: DFQATT and SNEGSKA (reference sequence).

This clonotype was seen repeatedly, ten times or more. CDR3 residues: CASSGRARPTGELFF. DNA of the CDR3: TGTGCCAGCAGCGGGCGAGCCCGACCCACCGGGGAGCTGTTTTTT. This chain connects TRBV7-2 to TRBJ2-2; D gene uncertain. Trimming cost V 5 bases and J 4 bases, with 14 bases left between them. The CDR3 extends over 15 amino acids. From germline, CDR1 is SGHTA and CDR2 FQGNSA.

This clonotype was counted between two and nine times. This chain joins TRBV7-8 and TRBJ1-2; D gene unclear. There are 14 residues in the CDR3. Germline values: CDR1 SGHVS, CDR2 FQNEAQ. The germline V and J ends were trimmed by 1 base and 4 bases, with 10 bases remaining between them. The CDR3 protein is CASSLEPRVYGYTF. In DNA, the CDR3 is TGTGCCAGCAGCTTAGAACCGCGGGTCTATGGCTACACCTTC.

This clonotype was detected many times. The rearrangement links TRBV27 to TRBJ1-1; TRBD1 might be the D (5 bases). The CDR3 length is 13 residues. Germline-derived CDR1 and CDR2 are MNHEY and SMNVEV (reference sequence). Trimming stripped 8 bases from V and 5 bases from J, with 15 bases between. In DNA, the CDR3 is TGTGCCAGCTGGGGGGGGTTTAGGACTGAAGCTTTCTTT. It encodes CASWGGFRTEAFF.

This chain connects TRBV14 to TRBJ2-7, with D possibly TRBD1 on 5 matching bases. CDR3 length: 13 residues. Trimming left V 6 bases short and J 3 bases short, with 12 bases between. Germline CDR1 reads SGHDN; CDR2 reads FVKESK. Written as DNA, the CDR3 is TGTGCCAGCAGTTGGGGCACAAACTACGAGCAGTACTTC. Translated, it gives CASSWGTNYEQYF.